The 8 T cell receptor beta chains listed next were all sequenced from one sample in a study of OX40 agonist ivuxolimab in advanced cancers. Produced via immunoSEQ multiplex PCR; TCRdb's table is partial and in-frame only. The sample includes about 64,000 clones, around nine tenths seen only once; the top ten take about 1.3%. The source material was CD4+ or CD8+ T cells sorted from blood, sampled in a trial of the OX40 agonist ivuxolimab. The receptors come from an adult with an advanced solid tumor such as melanoma, head and neck, liver or kidney cancer.

This clone showed up just a few times. This chain links TRBV19 with TRBJ1-2, with 10 nucleotides matching TRBD1. The germline gives CDR1 LNHDA, CDR2 SQIVND (reference sequence). The J segment lost 4 bases and the V segment lost 6 bases, leaving 11 bases of the junction unmatched. The CDR3 contains 16 residues. CDR3 nucleotide sequence: TGTGCCAGTAGACGGACCGGGACAGGGGTGGGCTATGGCTACACCTTC. Residues: CASRRTGTGVGYGYTF.

The gene calls are TRBV6-6 and TRBJ2-2, with TRBD1 identical over 10 bases. This CDR3 has 16 amino acids. The germline V gene has CDR1 MNHNY and CDR2 SVGAGI (reference sequence). Germline trimming cut 5 bases from V and 4 bases from J; bases unmatched to any gene: 7. For the CDR3, the DNA is TGTGCCAGCAGTGTCCGACAGGGGGCGGGCACCGGGGAGCTGTTTTTT. Translating gives CASSVRQGAGTGELFF.

This chain uses TRBV2 with TRBJ1-5, with D possibly matching TRBD1 (5 bases). The V gene's germline CDR1 is SNHLY and CDR2 FYNNEI. Trimming left V 6 bases short and J 1 base short, with 7 bases between. The CDR3 covers 13 residues. As DNA, the CDR3 is TGTGCCAGCAGCCGGGACAGCAATCAGCCCCAGCATTTT. Its translation: CASSRDSNQPQHF.

The gene calls are TRBV7-3 and TRBJ2-7; the match to TRBD2 covers 7 bases. The J segment lost 9 bases and the V segment lost 3 bases, leaving 8 bases of the junction unmatched. This CDR3 region has 13 residues. Germline CDR1 and CDR2: SGHTA and FQGTGA. CDR3 residues: CASSFTSVGRQYF. The CDR3, as DNA: TGTGCCAGCAGCTTCACTAGCGTCGGACGGCAGTACTTC.

This clone was observed once. The rearrangement links TRBV7-8 to TRBJ1-1; a weak D match, TRBD1 (6 bases). Germline CDR1 reads SGHVS; CDR2 reads FQNEAQ. V lost 4 bases and J lost 1, with 10 bases in between. The CDR3 extends over 14 amino acids. CDR3 amino acids: CASSSLRGNTEAFF. The CDR3 region has the DNA TGTGCCAGCAGCTCCCTCAGGGGGAACACTGAAGCTTTCTTT.

A single count supports this clone. This rearrangement joins TRBV6-6 to TRBJ2-3; 8 nucleotides agree with TRBD1. The junction had 9 bases not matched to a gene; V was cut back by 7 bases and J by 6 bases. The CDR3 totals 14 residues. Per the germline V gene, CDR1 is MNHNY and CDR2 is SVGAGI (reference sequence). In DNA, the CDR3 is TGTGCCAGCATTGGCCAGGGGGCGGGGGATACGCAGTATTTT. It codes for CASIGQGAGDTQYF.

This sequence joins TRBV5-4 and TRBJ2-5, with a weak D call TRBD2 (7 bases). Trimming left V 3 bases short and J 5 bases short, with 14 bases between. Germline V lookup: CDR1 SGHNT, CDR2 YYREEE (reference sequence). The CDR3 loop spans 14 amino acids. CDR3 residues: CASSWGGPGETQYF. DNA for the CDR3: TGTGCCAGCAGCTGGGGGGGGCCGGGGGAGACCCAGTACTTC.

The rearrangement links TRBV7-7 to TRBJ2-5, with D uncertain. This CDR3 region has 14 residues. V lost 3 bases, J lost 10 bases, and 18 bases lay in between. The germline V gene encodes CDR1 SSHAT and CDR2 FNYEAQ (reference sequence). The CDR3 nucleotides read TGTGCCAGCAGCTTCGGTCCCCTTTCAGCGAGCCAGTACTTC. Translating it yields CASSFGPLSASQYF.